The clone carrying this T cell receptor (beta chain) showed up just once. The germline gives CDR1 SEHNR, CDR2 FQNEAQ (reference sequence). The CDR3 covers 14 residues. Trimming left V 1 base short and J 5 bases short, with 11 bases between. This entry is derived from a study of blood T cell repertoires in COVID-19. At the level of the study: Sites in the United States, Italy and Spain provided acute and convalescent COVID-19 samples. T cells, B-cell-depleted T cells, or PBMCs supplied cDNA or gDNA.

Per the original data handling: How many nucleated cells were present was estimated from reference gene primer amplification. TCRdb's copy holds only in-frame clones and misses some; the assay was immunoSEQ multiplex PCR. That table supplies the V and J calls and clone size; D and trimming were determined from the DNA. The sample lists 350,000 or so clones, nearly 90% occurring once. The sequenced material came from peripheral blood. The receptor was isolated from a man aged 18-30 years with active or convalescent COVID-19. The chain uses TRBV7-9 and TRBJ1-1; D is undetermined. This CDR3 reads CASSLDPGSTEAFF. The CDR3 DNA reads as TGTGCCAGCAGCTTAGACCCGGGAAGTACTGAAGCTTTCTTT.